Listed below are T cell receptor beta chains from one sample, sequenced in a study of siplizumab effects on memory and regulatory T cells. TCRdb's table, derived via immunoSEQ multiplex PCR, lists solely in-frame clones and lacks some. Of 120,000 or so clones in the sample, 80% to 95% were seen once. Sequencing was performed on CD4+ T cells sorted from blood. The source is a human donor in good health. The CDR3 runs from the conserved cysteine through the conserved F or W. The order of the fields is D gene, clone size, J gene, V gene, CDR3 DNA, CDR3 protein. A D gene is named only where the DNA matches it firmly. Clone size appears in some rows only: once, few, many, or a class for an expanded clone.

d_call: NA; clone_size: NA; j_call: TRBJ1-2; v_call: TRBV5-1; cdr3_nt: TGCGCCAGCAGCCCGGCCGGGACGGGGATCTATGGCTACACCTTC; cdr3_aa: CASSPAGTGIYGYTF
d_call: TRBD1; clone_size: once; j_call: TRBJ2-5; v_call: TRBV18; cdr3_nt: TGTGCCAGCTCAGGGGCAGGGGGCCCGCAAGAGACCCAGTACTTC; cdr3_aa: CASSGAGGPQETQYF
d_call: NA; clone_size: NA; j_call: TRBJ2-2; v_call: TRBV4-1; cdr3_nt: TGCGCCAGCAGCCCCTCAGGGCCCGGAGGCACCGGGGAGCTGTTTTTT; cdr3_aa: CASSPSGPGGTGELFF
d_call: NA; clone_size: NA; j_call: TRBJ1-1; v_call: TRBV7-9; cdr3_nt: TGTGCCAGCCACATGAACACTGAAGCTTTCTTT; cdr3_aa: CASHMNTEAFF
d_call: TRBD2; clone_size: NA; j_call: TRBJ2-3; v_call: TRBV19; cdr3_nt: TGTGCCAGCCGGCCCGGACTAGAAGATACGCAGTATTTT; cdr3_aa: CASRPGLEDTQYF
d_call: NA; clone_size: NA; j_call: TRBJ2-1; v_call: TRBV10-3; cdr3_nt: TGTGCCACCAAACCGACAGGTGAATCCTACAATGAGCAGTTCTTC; cdr3_aa: CATKPTGESYNEQFF
d_call: NA; clone_size: NA; j_call: TRBJ2-7; v_call: TRBV5-1; cdr3_nt: TGCGCCAGCAGCCCGGAGACAGGGAGGGAGCAGTACTTC; cdr3_aa: CASSPETGREQYF
d_call: NA; clone_size: NA; j_call: TRBJ1-4; v_call: TRBV7-9; cdr3_nt: TGTGCCAGCAGCTTAGGCGGGACCAATGAAAAACTGTTTTTT; cdr3_aa: CASSLGGTNEKLFF
d_call: TRBD2; clone_size: NA; j_call: TRBJ2-7; v_call: TRBV28; cdr3_nt: TGTGCCAGCAGTTCCCTAGCGGGGGAGTCCGAGCAGTACTTC; cdr3_aa: CASSSLAGESEQYF
d_call: TRBD1; clone_size: NA; j_call: TRBJ1-2; v_call: TRBV6-1; cdr3_nt: TGTGCCAGCAGTGATGATCGGGACAGGGTGATCTATGGCTACACCTTC; cdr3_aa: CASSDDRDRVIYGYTF
d_call: TRBD1; clone_size: NA; j_call: TRBJ2-1; v_call: TRBV18; cdr3_nt: TGTGCCAGCTCACCTCGGACAGGGCGCTCCTACAATGAGCAGTTCTTC; cdr3_aa: CASSPRTGRSYNEQFF
d_call: TRBD1; clone_size: NA; j_call: TRBJ2-6; v_call: TRBV7-8; cdr3_nt: TGTGCCAGCAGCCGGGACAGGGGGTATGGGGCCAACGTCCTGACTTTC; cdr3_aa: CASSRDRGYGANVLTF
d_call: NA; clone_size: NA; j_call: TRBJ2-1; v_call: TRBV5-1; cdr3_nt: TGCGCCAGCAGCTTGGCCGGTTACCTCTACAATGAGCAGTTCTTC; cdr3_aa: CASSLAGYLYNEQFF
d_call: NA; clone_size: few; j_call: TRBJ2-7; v_call: TRBV12-5; cdr3_nt: TGTGCTAGTGCTATCTACGAGCAGTACTTC; cdr3_aa: CASAIYEQYF
d_call: TRBD2; clone_size: NA; j_call: TRBJ2-3; v_call: TRBV5-1; cdr3_nt: TGCGCCAGCAGCTCCGGCCTGACTAGCGGGGGGGCAGATACGCAGTATTTT; cdr3_aa: CASSSGLTSGGADTQYF
d_call: NA; clone_size: NA; j_call: TRBJ2-2; v_call: TRBV19; cdr3_nt: TGTGCCAGTAGTAGGGGAGAAATCGGGGAGCTGTTTTTT; cdr3_aa: CASSRGEIGELFF
d_call: TRBD1; clone_size: NA; j_call: TRBJ2-7; v_call: TRBV10-3; cdr3_nt: TGTGCCATCAGGAGTGGGACAGGGTCCGTAAACGAGCAGTACTTC; cdr3_aa: CAIRSGTGSVNEQYF
d_call: TRBD1; clone_size: NA; j_call: TRBJ1-1; v_call: TRBV18; cdr3_nt: TGTGCCAGCTTACAGGGGGCGGGTGAAGCTTTCTTT; cdr3_aa: CASLQGAGEAFF
d_call: NA; clone_size: NA; j_call: TRBJ2-2; v_call: TRBV5-1; cdr3_nt: TGCGCCAGCAGCTTGGATCTGATGAACACCGGGGAGCTGTTTTTT; cdr3_aa: CASSLDLMNTGELFF
d_call: TRBD1; clone_size: NA; j_call: TRBJ1-2; v_call: TRBV7-9; cdr3_nt: TGTGCCAGCAGCTTAGGGTCGGCAGGGGGCGCTGACTATGGCTACACCTTC; cdr3_aa: CASSLGSAGGADYGYTF
d_call: NA; clone_size: once; j_call: TRBJ2-5; v_call: TRBV6-5; cdr3_nt: TGTGCCAGCAGGCGGGACACAGGACGGACCCAGTACTTC; cdr3_aa: CASRRDTGRTQYF
d_call: NA; clone_size: NA; j_call: TRBJ1-2; v_call: TRBV6-5; cdr3_nt: TGTGCCAGCAGTTACAGGGACAACTATGGCTACACCTTC; cdr3_aa: CASSYRDNYGYTF
d_call: NA; clone_size: NA; j_call: TRBJ2-3; v_call: TRBV27; cdr3_nt: TGTGCCAGCAGTTGGGGGGGCACAGATACGCAGTATTTT; cdr3_aa: CASSWGGTDTQYF
d_call: NA; clone_size: NA; j_call: TRBJ2-1; v_call: TRBV10-3; cdr3_nt: TGTGCCATCAGTGGCCTCGGGGCGGGGAATGAGCAGTTCTTC; cdr3_aa: CAISGLGAGNEQFF
d_call: TRBD1; clone_size: NA; j_call: TRBJ1-2; v_call: TRBV7-6; cdr3_nt: TGTGCCAGCGGGTCTTCGGGACAGGATTTCTATGGCTACACCTTC; cdr3_aa: CASGSSGQDFYGYTF
d_call: NA; clone_size: NA; j_call: TRBJ1-3; v_call: TRBV6-5; cdr3_nt: TGTGCCAGCAGTTACTCGAAGGGTGGTGGAAACACCATATATTTT; cdr3_aa: CASSYSKGGGNTIYF
d_call: NA; clone_size: NA; j_call: TRBJ2-4; v_call: TRBV2; cdr3_nt: TGTGCCAGCAGTGACGGTACCGGTGACATTCAGTACTTC; cdr3_aa: CASSDGTGDIQYF
d_call: NA; clone_size: NA; j_call: TRBJ1-5; v_call: TRBV5-1; cdr3_nt: TGCGCCAGCAGCCACACCGGGAAACGGCCGGTCTGTGGCAATCAGCCCCAGCATTTT; cdr3_aa: CASSHTGKRPVCGNQPQHF
d_call: NA; clone_size: NA; j_call: TRBJ2-3; v_call: TRBV29-1; cdr3_nt: TGCAGCGTTCTGAGACGGAACTTACCCACAGATACGCAGTATTTT; cdr3_aa: CSVLRRNLPTDTQYF
d_call: NA; clone_size: NA; j_call: TRBJ1-5; v_call: TRBV2; cdr3_nt: TGTGCCAGCCGTAGGCAGGACAATCAGCCCCAGCATTTT; cdr3_aa: CASRRQDNQPQHF
d_call: TRBD2; clone_size: once; j_call: TRBJ2-1; v_call: TRBV5-1; cdr3_nt: TGCGCCAGCAGCGGCGGGGGTTCCTACAATGAGCAGTTCTTC; cdr3_aa: CASSGGGSYNEQFF
d_call: TRBD2; clone_size: NA; j_call: TRBJ2-4; v_call: TRBV18; cdr3_nt: TGTGCCAGCTCACCTGGACTAGCGGGGGCAAACATTCAGTACTTC; cdr3_aa: CASSPGLAGANIQYF
d_call: NA; clone_size: once; j_call: TRBJ1-5; v_call: TRBV19; cdr3_nt: TGTGCCAGTACCCCCCGGGGGGGCATTGCCAATCAGCCCCAGCATTTT; cdr3_aa: CASTPRGGIANQPQHF
d_call: NA; clone_size: NA; j_call: TRBJ1-4; v_call: TRBV19; cdr3_nt: TGTGCCAGTAGTATCTTGGCGGGGGTTAGTGAAAAACTGTTTTTT; cdr3_aa: CASSILAGVSEKLFF
d_call: NA; clone_size: NA; j_call: TRBJ2-7; v_call: TRBV6-5; cdr3_nt: TGTGCCAGCAGTTACTCCCGACAAACCTACGAGCAGTACTTC; cdr3_aa: CASSYSRQTYEQYF
d_call: TRBD1; clone_size: NA; j_call: TRBJ2-1; v_call: TRBV6-5; cdr3_nt: TGTGCCAGCAGTTACTCAACAGGGGCTTACAATGAGCAGTTCTTC; cdr3_aa: CASSYSTGAYNEQFF
d_call: NA; clone_size: NA; j_call: TRBJ1-6; v_call: TRBV2; cdr3_nt: TGTGCCAGCCTTTCGGGCAACGCGAAGTCACCCCTCCACTTT; cdr3_aa: CASLSGNAKSPLHF
d_call: NA; clone_size: NA; j_call: TRBJ1-2; v_call: TRBV5-1; cdr3_nt: TGCGCCAGCAGCTCCCTGACAGGCGGTAACTATGGCTACACCTTC; cdr3_aa: CASSSLTGGNYGYTF
d_call: NA; clone_size: few; j_call: TRBJ1-1; v_call: TRBV19; cdr3_nt: TGTGCCAGTACCACTCTAGGGGGGAACACTGAAGCTTTCTTT; cdr3_aa: CASTTLGGNTEAFF
d_call: NA; clone_size: NA; j_call: TRBJ2-3; v_call: TRBV10-3; cdr3_nt: TGTGCCATCAGACTAGTGGGAGCAGATACGCAGTATTTT; cdr3_aa: CAIRLVGADTQYF
d_call: NA; clone_size: NA; j_call: TRBJ2-2; v_call: TRBV9; cdr3_nt: TGTGCCAGCAGCCCTTTGTGGGGTTTTAGCAGGGCCGGGGAGCTGTTTTTT; cdr3_aa: CASSPLWGFSRAGELFF
d_call: TRBD2; clone_size: NA; j_call: TRBJ2-7; v_call: TRBV2; cdr3_nt: TGTGCCAGCAGGCCGACTAGCGGGGTAGGCGAGCAGTACTTC; cdr3_aa: CASRPTSGVGEQYF
d_call: NA; clone_size: NA; j_call: TRBJ1-1; v_call: TRBV19; cdr3_nt: TGTGCCAGTAGTCCGATCCCCTATGGTGGGACTGAAGCTTTCTTT; cdr3_aa: CASSPIPYGGTEAFF
d_call: NA; clone_size: NA; j_call: TRBJ1-5; v_call: TRBV6-1; cdr3_nt: TGTGCCAGCAGTGAGTTCGCTAGTCAGCCCCAGCATTTT; cdr3_aa: CASSEFASQPQHF
d_call: TRBD2; clone_size: NA; j_call: TRBJ2-7; v_call: TRBV4-2; cdr3_nt: TGTGCCAGCAGCCAAGAAGGACTAGCGAACGAGCAGTACTTC; cdr3_aa: CASSQEGLANEQYF
d_call: NA; clone_size: NA; j_call: TRBJ1-1; v_call: TRBV28; cdr3_nt: TGTGCCAGCAGTCGGGGGGGAGCTTTCTTT; cdr3_aa: CASSRGGAFF
d_call: NA; clone_size: NA; j_call: TRBJ2-1; v_call: TRBV7-6; cdr3_nt: TGTGCCAGCAGCTCTCCATCTAGCCTGTTCGACAATGAGCAGTTCTTC; cdr3_aa: CASSSPSSLFDNEQFF
d_call: TRBD1; clone_size: NA; j_call: TRBJ2-7; v_call: TRBV10-3; cdr3_nt: TGTGCCATCAGTGAGTTTTTGAGACAGGGGGAGAGGGAGCAGTACTTC; cdr3_aa: CAISEFLRQGEREQYF